This T cell receptor beta chain was retrieved from a study of blood T cell repertoires in COVID-19 (dated by TCRdb to the early 2020s). About the study as a whole: The collaborator samples originated in the United States, Italy and Spain and spanned the acute and convalescent phases of COVID-19. The prospective study material was composed of cDNA or gDNA derived from T cells, B-cell-depleted T cells, or PBMCs. The dataset comprised deeply sampled blood TCRbeta repertoires from subjects exposed to, actively infected with, or recovered from COVID-19. A freely available public database, intended as a resource for researchers studying the immune response to SARS-CoV-2, is where the repertoires were released. Samples were obtained from the ongoing ImmuneRACE study (first 160 participants) and from 1,200 or so subjects provided by 6 global collaborators. The sample metadata nearly always contained a de-identified subject ID, COVID-19 status, age in years and sex. HLA class I and class II types, where available, came from metadata supplied by the sample provider rather than from assay-based typing. The study at large found these results: The amount of clinical and demographic metadata varied by source and participant and was provided uncurated.

The CDR3 has 14 amino acids, counting the end cysteine and phenylalanine. Left in the record is the CDR3 DNA by itself, 42 bases read in frame from the first base. Per the germline V gene (reference sequence), SGHNT is the CDR1 and YYREEE is the CDR2. The junction carries 11 bases between V and J, which are trimmed by 0 bases and 5 bases respectively. About this clone: This receptor's antigen is unknown. No clone much larger than this one lies a single base away; base qualities are absent.

Collaborating institutions collected whole blood in K2EDTA tubes following their own protocols. For TCRbeta analysis, collaborators shipped samples in one of three forms: frozen whole blood, isolated PBMCs, or DNA extracted from either of those sample types. TCRbeta CDR3 regions were amplified from genomic DNA using the immunoSEQ Assay, a bias-controlled multiplex PCR. The published analysis was carried out like this. Nucleated cell counts per sample were estimated from amplification of reference gene primers within the assay. To quantify the absolute abundance of each unique TCRbeta CDR3 rearrangement, sequence reads were collapsed and filtered. For each sample, productive Simpson clonality was calculated by taking the square root of Simpson's diversity index across productive rearrangements. Entries here come from immuneACCESS through TCRdb and include only in-frame sequences with V and J called. Some clones fail to appear in such tables; in the studies checked, an unresolved V gene covers under half of the shortfall, and the cause of the remainder is unknown. V and J calls and clone size follow that table, whereas D and trimming were derived from the DNA. The sample records some 700,000 clones, 80% to 90% of which are singletons. The ten largest account for under 0.3% of the sample.

This sequence was found in a woman in her late teens or twenties with acute or convalescent COVID-19. Sequencing was carried out using peripheral blood. The receptor chain draws on TRBV5-4 and TRBJ1-2; perhaps TRBD1 is the D gene, with 5 bases matching. The nucleotides are TGTGCCAGCAGCTTGGACAGCGGGGGTTATGGCTACACCTTC. The translation is CASSLDSGGYGYTF.